Below, 27 T cell receptor beta chains from the same sample are listed, as sequenced in a study of control samples from healthy donors and cancer patients. The data were produced by immunoSEQ multiplex PCR, yet TCRdb's version contains in-frame clones alone and is incomplete. The sample contains 50,000 to 55,000 clones, roughly 87% of which appear only once. Sequencing input: PBMCs. Source of these receptors: a man aged 55 to 70 with head and neck cancer.

The gene calls are TRBV19 and TRBJ1-3; no reliable D call. Deletions cut 6 bases from V and 0 bases from J, with 12 bases between. This CDR3 is built from 15 residues. From germline, CDR1 is LNHDA and CDR2 SQIVND (reference sequence). CDR3 residues: CASRDLGRSGNTIYF. The CDR3 DNA reads as TGTGCCAGTAGAGACCTAGGCCGCTCTGGAAACACCATATATTTT.

The V and J genes are TRBV29-1 and TRBJ2-3; possible D gene TRBD2, 6 bases. V dropped 6 bases and J dropped 0 bases, with 13 bases sitting between them. Germline CDR1 and CDR2: SQVTM and ANQGSEA. This CDR3 has 14 residues. The CDR3 sequence is CSVQAGASTDTQYF. CDR3 nucleotide sequence: TGCAGCGTCCAAGCGGGTGCTAGCACAGATACGCAGTATTTT.

The chain uses TRBV21-1 and TRBJ2-7; the tabulated D call, TRBD1, remains unverified against the DNA. TRBV21-1 has pseudogene status. The length of the CDR3 is 16 residues. DNA of the CDR3: TGTGCCAGCAGCAAAGCTGTGAGGGGGCGGCGGTACGAGCAGTACTTC. Translation: CASSKAVRGRRYEQYF.

This chain uses TRBV7-2 with TRBJ1-5; D not certain. The CDR3 has 18 residues. CDR1 and CDR2 (germline): SGHTA, FQGNSA. V lost 1 base to trimming and J lost 0 bases, with 16 bases between them. This CDR3 reads CASSLVRTNIGSNQPQHF. The DNA for the CDR3 is TGTGCCAGCAGCTTAGTGCGGACTAATATCGGTAGCAATCAGCCCCAGCATTTT.

The chain combines TRBV6-1 with TRBJ1-1, with 9 nucleotides matching TRBD1. Trimming took 4 bases from V and 5 from J; bases not matched to a gene: 11. This CDR3 region has 16 residues. Germline lookup yields CDR1 MNHNS and CDR2 SASEGT. The CDR3 coding sequence is TGTGCCAGCAGTGGAGGGACTACAGGGGGCGGGACTGAAGCTTTCTTT. Encoded protein: CASSGGTTGGGTEAFF.

As concerns this clone: At the DNA level, this CDR3 is encoded by other sequences in the same sample as well. The chain carries TRBV19 and TRBJ2-7; 9 positions match TRBD1. Germline lookup yields CDR1 LNHDA and CDR2 SQIVND (reference sequence). Trimming cost V 5 bases and J 2 bases; bases outside gene matches: 4. CDR3 length: 14 amino acids. The CDR3 is CASSFGTGPYEQYF. In DNA form, the CDR3 reads TGTGCCAGTAGTTTTGGGACAGGGCCCTACGAGCAGTACTTC.

In its sample, this clone was seen once. The rearrangement uses TRBV7-2 and TRBJ1-1, with TRBD1 as a possible D gene (5 bases). Trimming removed 5 bases at V and 4 bases at J, with 20 bases between. The CDR3 has 16 residues. Germline lookup yields CDR1 SGHTA and CDR2 FQGNSA. The CDR3 sequence is CASSPTAGTLGTEAFF. The CDR3 nucleotides read TGTGCCAGCAGCCCCACGGCAGGGACGTTGGGCACTGAAGCTTTCTTT.

This sequence joins TRBV28 and TRBJ2-1; TRBD2 might be the D (6 bases). V lost 9 bases and J 5 bases, leaving 8 bases between the germline ends. CDR1 and CDR2 from the germline V gene are MDHEN and SYDVKM. The CDR3 consists of 11 residues. The CDR3 reads CASGGNNEQFF. The CDR3, as DNA: TGTGCCAGTGGGGGGAACAATGAGCAGTTCTTC.

This clone is a singleton in its sample. The chain recombines TRBV5-4 with TRBJ2-2; weak D call: TRBD2 (5 bases). Germline CDR1 SGHNT, CDR2 YYREEE (reference sequence). Trimming shortened V by 0 bases and J by 6 bases, and 12 bases separated the two germline ends. The CDR3 totals 15 residues. The CDR3 loop is CASSLALAASGELFF. The DNA for the CDR3 is TGTGCCAGCAGCTTGGCTCTAGCTGCATCCGGGGAGCTGTTTTTT.

V and J are TRBV5-4 and TRBJ2-1, with a weak D call TRBD1 (6 bases). The CDR3 has 18 residues. Trimming left V 0 bases short and J 5 bases short, with 21 bases between. The germline CDR1 and CDR2 sequences are SGHNT and YYREEE (reference sequence). The chain's CDR3 is CASSLGMARRQGNNEQFF. CDR3 DNA sequence: TGTGCCAGCAGCTTGGGAATGGCTCGGAGGCAGGGGAACAATGAGCAGTTCTTC.

J is TRBJ1-1 and V is TRBV5-6, with D perhaps TRBD1 (5 bases). The CDR3 runs to 14 residues. CDR1 and CDR2 from the germline V gene are SGHDT and YYEEEE. Deletions cut 0 bases from V and 0 bases from J, with 6 bases between. CDR3 bases: TGTGCCAGCAGCTTGGAGGGGATGAACACTGAAGCTTTCTTT. Its protein is CASSLEGMNTEAFF. Full variable domain (missing parts from reference TRBV5-6 and TRBJ1-1): DAGVTQSPTHLIKTRGQQVTLRCSPKSGHDTVSWYQQALGQGPQFIFQYYEEEERQRGNFPDRFSGHQFPNYSSELNVNALLLGDSALYLCASSLEGMNTEAFFGQGTRLTVV.

This chain uses TRBV4-1 with TRBJ2-4; D gene uncertain. CDR1 is MGHRA and CDR2 is YSYEKL in the germline V gene. This CDR3 comprises 13 residues. V was pared by 1 base and J by 8 bases, with 9 bases between. CDR3 in DNA: TGCGCCAGCAGCCAAGTTGGTGAGGACATTCAGTACTTC. Translation: CASSQVGEDIQYF.

V is TRBV13 and J is TRBJ2-1; D assignment may be TRBD1 or TRBD2 (5 bases each). V was pared by 5 bases and J by 1 base, with 12 bases between. The CDR3 runs 15 residues. Germline CDR1 PRHDT, CDR2 FYEKMQ (reference sequence). In nucleotides, the CDR3 is TGTGCCAGCAGCCCCTATGGGGGTTCCTACAATGAGCAGTTCTTC. It specifies CASSPYGGSYNEQFF.

The table lists this clone with a count of one. The chain uses TRBV29-1 and TRBJ2-1, with 9 bases matching TRBD1. Per germline, CDR1 SQVTM and CDR2 ANQGSEA. Germline trimming cut 4 bases from V and 5 bases from J; bases unmatched to any gene: 6. CDR3 length: 14 amino acids. The CDR3 DNA is TGCAGCGTTGTGGGGGACAGGGCCAACAATGAGCAGTTCTTC. This sequence encodes CSVVGDRANNEQFF.

This clone came up a few times. The V gene is TRBV30, the J gene TRBJ1-6; a weak D match, TRBD1 (6 bases). Germline CDR1 GTSNPN, CDR2 SVGIG (reference sequence). This CDR3 spans 17 amino acids. V was clipped by 0 bases and J by 0 bases, with 12 bases between them. The CDR3 sequence is CAWSVQGLSSYNSPLHF. The DNA for the CDR3 is TGTGCCTGGAGTGTACAGGGTTTAAGCTCCTATAATTCACCCCTCCACTTT.

The chain couples TRBV19 to TRBJ2-5; 10 bases agree with TRBD2. CDR1 and CDR2 from the germline V gene are LNHDA and SQIVND (reference sequence). The CDR3 is 17 amino acids. Trimming removed 1 base from V and 5 bases from J; junction bases left unmatched: 10. CDR3 region: CASSIAWSGRAFETQYF. The DNA of the CDR3 is TGTGCCAGTAGTATAGCTTGGAGCGGGAGGGCCTTCGAGACCCAGTACTTC. The full variable domain, with the rest looked up from reference TRBV19 and TRBJ2-5, is DGGITQSPKYLFRKEGQNVTLSCEQNLNHDAMYWYRQDPGQGLRLIYYSQIVNDFQKGDIAEGYSVSREKKESFPLTVTSAQKNPTAFYLCASSIAWSGRAFETQYFGPGTRLLVL.

The rearrangement links TRBV7-2 to TRBJ2-1, with TRBD2 matching over 9 bases. CDR1 and CDR2 from the germline V gene are SGHTA and FQGNSA. The CDR3 runs 13 residues. V lost 5 bases to trimming and J lost 15 bases; unmatched junction nucleotides: 11. CDR3 in DNA: TGTGCCAGCAGCGCGGGGGGGGGAGTTAGTACGTTCTTC. It is translated as CASSAGGGVSTFF.

Only a few counts were recorded for this clone. The genes are TRBV4-3 and TRBJ2-1; 7 bases align to TRBD2. Trimming cost V 3 bases and J 6 bases; bases outside gene matches: 5. Germline CDR1 is LGHNA and CDR2 is YSLEER. CDR3 length equals 14 residues. CDR3 in amino acids: CASSQERLANEQFF. The CDR3 DNA reads as TGCGCCAGCAGCCAGGAGCGACTAGCCAATGAGCAGTTCTTC.

The gene calls are TRBV20-1 and TRBJ2-7; maybe TRBD1 (5 bases). The CDR3 is 13 residues long. CDR1 is DFQATT and CDR2 is SNEGSKA in the germline V gene (reference sequence). V lost 3 bases to trimming and J lost 5 bases, with 14 bases between them. This CDR3 reads CSASLGVLDEQYF. DNA of the CDR3: TGCAGTGCTAGTTTAGGGGTCTTGGACGAGCAGTACTTC.

The V call is TRBV5-4, the J call TRBJ2-3; D perhaps matches TRBD2 (6 bases). Looked up from germline, CDR1 is SGHNT and CDR2 is YYREEE (reference sequence). V lost 0 bases, J lost 7 bases, and 12 bases lay in between. The length of the CDR3 is 14 residues. The CDR3 loop is CASSLAYSGHTQYF. The CDR3 DNA follows: TGTGCCAGCAGCTTGGCGTATAGCGGACATACGCAGTATTTT.

The chain employs TRBV6-2 or TRBV6-3 and TRBJ2-1; TRBD2 aligns across 11 bases. CDR1 and CDR2 (germline): MNHEY, SVGEGT. The J segment lost 3 bases and the V segment lost 2 bases, leaving 9 bases of the junction unmatched. The CDR3 covers 18 residues. Here the CDR3 reads CASSYPPTSGSHYNEQFF. The CDR3 DNA reads TGTGCCAGCAGTTACCCTCCTACTAGCGGGAGTCACTACAATGAGCAGTTCTTC.

This sequence joins TRBV5-4 and TRBJ1-2; D uncertain. Trimming removed 4 bases at V and 0 bases at J, with 4 bases between. The CDR3 has 12 residues. Germline assignment: CDR1 SGHNT and CDR2 YYREEE (reference sequence). The CDR3 DNA sequence: TGTGCCAGCAGCCAAACTAACTATGGCTACACCTTC. This codes for CASSQTNYGYTF.

The V and J genes are TRBV13 and TRBJ2-7; 8 positions match TRBD1. Germline V gene data show CDR1 as PRHDT and CDR2 as FYEKMQ (reference sequence). V gave up 5 bases and J gave up 3 bases; unmatched junction bases: 12. The CDR3 contains 16 residues. The CDR3 DNA sequence: TGTGCCAGCAGCGGACAGGGTTTGGGTCCCCGCTACGAGCAGTACTTC. It specifies CASSGQGLGPRYEQYF.

This clone was seen a few times. The chain is built from TRBV5-4 and TRBJ2-3; tentative D call: TRBD1 (5 bases). Germline CDR1 reads SGHNT; CDR2 reads YYREEE (reference sequence). Trimming pared 3 bases from V and 10 bases from J, leaving 18 bases between. The CDR3 runs to 14 residues. The CDR3 nucleotides read TGTGCCAGCAGCTACGGACACTCTCAAACAGCGCAGTATTTT. The encoded protein is CASSYGHSQTAQYF.

The chain is built from TRBV28 and TRBJ1-2, with 7 positions matching TRBD1. The V and J ends lost 4 bases and 8 bases, in that order; junction bases with no gene match: 10. This CDR3 region has 14 residues. From germline, CDR1 is MDHEN and CDR2 SYDVKM. The CDR3 nucleotides are TGTGCCAGCAGTTCTTGGACAGGACCAAAAGGCTACACCTTC. As protein: CASSSWTGPKGYTF.

The rearrangement links TRBV12-3 or TRBV12-4 to TRBJ2-7; 12 bases fit TRBD1. Trimming at V came to 5 bases and at J to 12 bases, leaving 5 bases not matched to a gene. The CDR3 is made up of 12 amino acids. CDR3: CASSPGTGGLYF. DNA for the CDR3: TGTGCCAGCAGTCCAGGGACAGGGGGCTTGTACTTC.

V and J are TRBV3-1 (or the pseudogene TRBV3-2) and TRBJ1-5, with a tentative D call TRBD1 (5 bases). There are 13 residues in the CDR3. Germline loops: CDR1 LGHDT, CDR2 YNNKEL (reference sequence). Trimming stripped 1 base from V and 8 bases from J, with 9 bases between. The CDR3 here is CASSQGRVEPQHF. CDR3 DNA sequence: TGTGCCAGCAGCCAAGGCAGGGTAGAGCCCCAGCATTTT.